This entry concerns a single T cell receptor beta chain. The record originates from a study of blood T cell repertoires in COVID-19. Study background: Samples representing acute and convalescent COVID-19 were sourced from the United States, Italy and Spain. From T cells, B-cell-depleted T cells, or PBMCs came the material, which was cDNA or gDNA.

How the authors handled the data: The assay estimated nucleated cells by amplifying reference gene primers. Profiling relied on immunoSEQ multiplex PCR, and the TCRdb table lists in-frame clones only, not all of them. V and J calls and clone size are as listed in that table; D and trimming were resolved from the DNA. The sample records approximately 190,000 clones, roughly 82% being singletons. CDR1 and CDR2 from the germline V gene are MNHEY and SVGEGT. CDR3 length: 15 residues. V lost 5 bases, J lost 2 bases, and 8 bases stayed unmatched. Sequenced input: peripheral blood. The chain has TRBV6-2 or TRBV6-3 and TRBJ2-7; the match to TRBD1 covers 8 bases. The TCR sequence derives from a woman younger than 45 with acute or convalescent COVID-19. The CDR3 sequence: CASSADRVLPYEQYF. The CDR3 coding sequence is TGTGCCAGCAGTGCGGACAGGGTACTCCCCTACGAGCAGTACTTC.